This TCR beta chain was sequenced during a study of T-cell memory formation after mild COVID-19. Looking at the study overall: Across donors, TCR clusters were largely donor specific.

Study-wide points: Whether second-wave clones peaking at day 37 were SARS-CoV-2 specific went unconfirmed. Later expanders leaned CD4+, whereas clones that contracted between day 15 and 85 were balanced CD4/CD8.

TCRdb independently ran MiXCR on the 5' RACE reads; one entry per CDR3 protein. The sample lists fewer than 300,000 distinct CDR3 sequences, roughly a sixth occurring once. Germline V gene data show CDR1 as SGHTA and CDR2 as FQGTGA. The CDR3 covers 15 residues. Comments on this clonotype: Its antigen is undetermined. One base away lies a much larger clone, so this may be a sequencing read error.

Specimen: PBMCs or a T cell subset sorted from them (not recorded which). This clonotype was sampled from a man aged 18 to 30 who had mild COVID-19 (a few samples of this study predate the infection). Cell type and time point are not known. The rearrangement uses TRBV7-3 and TRBJ1-1; D is perhaps TRBD1 (6 bases). This chain's CDR3 is CARSLQGSMNTEAFF. In DNA form, the CDR3 reads TGTGCCAGAAGCTTACAGGGCAGCATGAACACTGAAGCTTTCTTT.